These T cell receptor beta chains were read from a single sample in a study of T cell repertoires in cytomegalovirus infection. From the reads, TCRdb called clonotypes with MiXCR, one entry per CDR3 protein. The sample holds roughly 500,000 distinct CDR3 sequences, about 15% seen once. The sequencing input was CD8+ T cells from PBMCs. The receptors originated from a human donor in good health (CMV status not recorded). Some clones in this sample may be carry-over from other donors' samples. CDR3s include the opening cysteine and the closing phenylalanine or tryptophan. A D gene is named only where the DNA matches it firmly. Not every row has a clone size; where given, it reads once, few, many or a size class.

>TRBD2|TRBV7-9|-|TRBJ2-1|16
TGTGCCAGCAGCTCGACTAGCGGAGATTCCTACAATGAGCAGTTCTTC
CASSSTSGDSYNEQFF
>TRBD1|TRBV7-9|-|TRBJ2-4|15
TGTGCCAGCAGCTTAGAACAGGGGGCCAAAAACATTCAGTACTTC
CASSLEQGAKNIQYF
>TRBD1|TRBV28|few|TRBJ1-2|16
TGTGCCAGCAGACGGACAGGGGGCCCTTTAATCCATGGCTACACCTTC
CASRRTGGPLIHGYTF
>-|TRBV11-2|-|TRBJ1-1|15
TGTGCCAGCAGCTCCCCATATGACATGAACACTGAAGCTTTCTTT
CASSSPYDMNTEAFF
>-|TRBV24-1|few|TRBJ2-2|16
TGTGCCACCAGTGATTTAGGGCAGGGGTCGACCGGGGAGCTGTTTTTT
CATSDLGQGSTGELFF
>TRBD2|TRBV2|many|TRBJ2-1|19
TGTGCCAGCAGTCGGCCCTTAGGGACTAGCGGGAGGAGTTACAATGAGCAGTTCTTC
CASSRPLGTSGRSYNEQFF
>TRBD2|TRBV27|-|TRBJ2-3|17
TGTGCCAGCAGTTTAAAGTGGGAGCGGGAGGGCCCAGATACGCAGTATTTT
CASSLKWEREGPDTQYF
>-|TRBV10-2|many|TRBJ1-1|16
TGCGCCAGCAGTGGGGTGCCAGGGCACTCGAACACTGAAGCTTTCTTT
CASSGVPGHSNTEAFF
>-|TRBV30|-|TRBJ2-5|14
TGTGCCTGGAGTGAGACAGGCTTACAAGAGACCCAGTACTTC
CAWSETGLQETQYF
>TRBD1|TRBV7-3|-|TRBJ2-3|16
TGTGCCAGCAGCCCGACAGGGGCCGGAAGCACAGATACGCAGTATTTT
CASSPTGAGSTDTQYF
>-|TRBV28|many|TRBJ2-7|13
TGTGCCAGCAGCCCCGGGAGAATTAGCGAGCAGTACTTC
CASSPGRISEQYF
>-|TRBV7-3|-|TRBJ2-1|19
TGTGCCAGCGGAGGGGCAAATGAGGGAGGCTTAGACTTCTACCATGTGCAGTTCTTC
CASGGANEGGLDFYHVQFF
>-|TRBV19|few|TRBJ2-7|14
TGTGCCAGTAGCGCCTCCCTTGGGACATACGAGCAGTACTTC
CASSASLGTYEQYF
>TRBD1|TRBV12-3/TRBV12-4|-|TRBJ2-7|18
TGTGCCAGCAGTTCTCTAACCTACGGGACAGGGGATCACTACGAGCAGTACTTC
CASSSLTYGTGDHYEQYF
>TRBD1|TRBV7-8|many|TRBJ2-6|16
TGTGCCAGCAGCTTAGGACAGGGTTTGGGGGCCAACGTCCTGACTTTC
CASSLGQGLGANVLTF
>-|TRBV12-3/TRBV12-4|many|TRBJ2-7|11
TGTGCCAGCAGCAACAGATACGAGCAGTACTTC
CASSNRYEQYF
>-|TRBV28|few|TRBJ2-7|16
TGTGCCAGCAGGCTTCCGACGGGGAAAGCCCCCTACGAGCAGTACTTC
CASRLPTGKAPYEQYF
>TRBD1|TRBV20-1|-|TRBJ1-5|15
TGCAGTGCTAGAGATGCAGGACAGGGGAAGGAGCCCCAGCATTTT
CSARDAGQGKEPQHF
>-|TRBV7-3|-|TRBJ1-1|16
TGTGCCAGCAGCCCGGGGCAGTCTTTGGGGGACACTGAAGCTTTCTTT
CASSPGQSLGDTEAFF
>-|TRBV19|-|TRBJ1-1|15
TGTGCCAGTACGGACAGCGTGTACGGGAACACTGAAGCTTTCTTT
CASTDSVYGNTEAFF
>TRBD2|TRBV4-1|few|TRBJ2-7|17
TGCGCCAGCAGCCAAGATCCCCTCGGCGGGAGGTTTTACGAGCAGTACTTC
CASSQDPLGGRFYEQYF
>-|TRBV12-3/TRBV12-4|-|TRBJ1-5|16
TGTGCCAGCAGCGTGGAGGGACATTATAGCAATCAGCCCCAGCATTTT
CASSVEGHYSNQPQHF
>-|TRBV12-3/TRBV12-4|many|TRBJ2-2|13
TGTGCCAGCAGCGAGACACCGACCGGGGAGCTGTTTTTT
CASSETPTGELFF
>TRBD1|TRBV19|many|TRBJ2-5|16
TGTGCCAGTAGCCTCAGAGGGACAGGCCCAGGAGAGACCCAGTACTTC
CASSLRGTGPGETQYF
>-|TRBV7-9|many|TRBJ2-7|17
TGTGCCAGCAGCCCACTTGGAAGCGGGACATATTCCTACGAGCAGTACTTC
CASSPLGSGTYSYEQYF
>TRBD1|TRBV14|few|TRBJ2-1|16
TGTGCCAGCACCCCCCCCGGACAGGGGCTATACAATGAGCAGTTCTTC
CASTPPGQGLYNEQFF
>-|TRBV24-1|-|TRBJ2-3|15
TGTGCCACCAGCGGCGGACGGGGGGCCGGGGATACGCAGTATTTT
CATSGGRGAGDTQYF
>-|TRBV27|few|TRBJ1-1|15
TGTGCCAGCAGTTTATTGAGGGCCCTGGGGACTGAAGCTTTCTTT
CASSLLRALGTEAFF
>TRBD2|TRBV20-1|-|TRBJ2-1|15
TGCAGTGCTGCCCTGGGACTAGCGGCCTACAATGAGCAGTTCTTC
CSAALGLAAYNEQFF
>-|TRBV5-1|-|TRBJ2-1|14
TGCGCCAGCAGCTTGGAGAACAGGGCAAATGAGCAGTTCTTC
CASSLENRANEQFF
>TRBD1|TRBV29-1|few|TRBJ2-7|13
TGCAGCGGTTACGGGACAGACTCCTACGAGCAGTACTTC
CSGYGTDSYEQYF
>-|TRBV6-2/TRBV6-3|many|TRBJ2-7|16
TGTGCCAGCAAGAAGACCCTGATGGACAGCTCCTACGAGCAGTACTTC
CASKKTLMDSSYEQYF
>TRBD1|TRBV27|many|TRBJ2-7|15
TGTGCCAGCAGTTTAGAGGGACAGGGTCTGGGCGAGCAGTACTTC
CASSLEGQGLGEQYF
>TRBD2|TRBV28|few|TRBJ2-7|17
TGTGCCAGCAGTTTTCTAGCGGGAGGCCAGGACTTCTACGAGCAGTACTTC
CASSFLAGGQDFYEQYF
>-|TRBV7-9|-|TRBJ1-1|13
TGTGCCAGCAGTCCTCTGTGGAGAACTGAAGCTTTCTTT
CASSPLWRTEAFF
>TRBD2|TRBV6-1|many|TRBJ2-5|17
TGTGCCAGCAGCCGGACTAGCGGGGGCCTGGGACGAGAGACCCAGTACTTC
CASSRTSGGLGRETQYF
>-|TRBV27|few|TRBJ1-2|14
TGTGCCAGCAGTTTATCGGCAGGGCTATATGGCTACACCTTC
CASSLSAGLYGYTF
>-|TRBV12-3/TRBV12-4|many|TRBJ2-3|14
TGTGCCAGCAGCACGTGGACGCGGGGAGATACGCAGTATTTT
CASSTWTRGDTQYF
>-|TRBV12-3/TRBV12-4|-|TRBJ2-2|13
TGTGCCAGCAGTTTCGAGGACACCGGGGAGCTGTTTTTT
CASSFEDTGELFF
>-|TRBV5-4|few|TRBJ2-4|8
TGTGCCAGCAACGTACCTATCTTC
CASNVPIF
>TRBD1|TRBV19|many|TRBJ1-5|17
TGTGCCAGTACCCCCCGACAGGGACCTCGATTCAATCAGCCCCAGCATTTT
CASTPRQGPRFNQPQHF
>-|TRBV27|-|TRBJ2-3|18
TGTGCCAGCAGTTTGGGCCCCTGGGACGGCCTTAGCACAGATACGCAGTATTTT
CASSLGPWDGLSTDTQYF
>TRBD2|TRBV6-1|few|TRBJ2-7|13
TGTGCCAGCAGACTAGCGGGAGGTAGCGAGCAGTACTTC
CASRLAGGSEQYF
>TRBD2|TRBV12-3/TRBV12-4|many|TRBJ2-2|16
TGTGCCAGCAGTTTGGGACTAGCGGGGTCAACCGGGGAGCTGTTTTTT
CASSLGLAGSTGELFF
>TRBD1|TRBV6-2/TRBV6-3|few|TRBJ1-5|17
TGTGCCAGCAGTTACCATCGCGGACAGGGGAGCAATCAGCCCCAGCATTTT
CASSYHRGQGSNQPQHF
>-|TRBV29-1|-|TRBJ2-1|15
TGCAGCGTTGAAGGGGAAAAGGGCAGATACAATGAGCAGTTCTTC
CSVEGEKGRYNEQFF
>TRBD1|TRBV5-5|few|TRBJ1-5|15
TGTGCCAGCAGCCTGACGGGACAGGGGTCTCAGCCCCAGCATTTT
CASSLTGQGSQPQHF
>-|TRBV13|-|TRBJ2-6|14
TGTGCCAGCAGGCACATCTCTGGGGCCAACGTCCTGACTTTC
CASRHISGANVLTF
>TRBD2|TRBV24-1|few|TRBJ2-5|13
TGTGCCACCAGTTCAGGGAGGGCAGAGACCCAGTACTTC
CATSSGRAETQYF
>TRBD1|TRBV7-9|many|TRBJ1-1|13
TGTGCCAGCAGCGGACAGGTCCACACTGAAGCTTTCTTT
CASSGQVHTEAFF
>-|TRBV10-3|-|TRBJ1-1|13
TGTGCCATCAGTGAGTCTCAGAACACTGAAGCTTTCTTT
CAISESQNTEAFF
>-|TRBV6-6|many|TRBJ1-1|12
TGTGCCAGCAGTTACGGAGGGTTTGAAGCTTTCTTT
CASSYGGFEAFF
>-|TRBV28|many|TRBJ2-1|15
TGTGCCAGCACCCAAGAAGGCTTTTACTACAATGAGCAGTTCTTC
CASTQEGFYYNEQFF
>-|TRBV7-6|many|TRBJ2-3|17
TGTGCCAGCAGCCTTAATAACGGGCAGAGAGGGACGGATACGCAGTATTTT
CASSLNNGQRGTDTQYF
>TRBD2|TRBV9|few|TRBJ2-1|16
TGTGCCAGCAGCGTAGAGGGTAGCGGGAGAAATAATGAGCAGTTCTTC
CASSVEGSGRNNEQFF
>-|TRBV11-2|few|TRBJ1-4|16
TGTGCCAGCAGCTCCTCTCTCGACACCATCGGCGAAAAACTGTTTTTT
CASSSSLDTIGEKLFF
>TRBD1|TRBV6-1|-|TRBJ1-2|15
TGTGCCAGCAGTGATCTCCGGACAGGGGGCTTTGGCTACACCTTC
CASSDLRTGGFGYTF